This T cell receptor beta chain was observed in a study of blood T cell repertoires in COVID-19. Study context: Samples of COVID-19 (acute and convalescent) were obtained from the United States, Italy and Spain. The analysed material was cDNA or gDNA that came from T cells, B-cell-depleted T cells, or PBMCs.

Under the authors' procedure: Estimation of nucleated cell counts was performed using reference gene primer amplification. Sequencing was performed with immunoSEQ multiplex PCR; in TCRdb, only in-frame clones are kept and a portion is missing. V and J calls and clone size are given by that table; D and trimming were obtained from the DNA. The sample includes about 370,000 clones, 91% of them seen just once. The CDR3 contains 15 residues. Germline V CDR1 and CDR2: SGHRS, YFSETQ. With 0 bases removed from V and 8 bases from J, the gap between germline ends came to 17 bases. Exposed participants came across a COVID-19 case within 2 weeks before study entry.

The receptor was derived from a woman aged 40-49 years who had been exposed to COVID-19. The chain uses TRBV5-1 and TRBJ1-2; no definite D call. Sequenced: PBMCs or T cells enriched from blood (not recorded which). In nucleotides, the CDR3 is TGCGCCAGCAGCTTGGTAGTTGGGCAGAAGAAAGGCTACACCTTC. It translates to CASSLVVGQKKGYTF.